This record looks at one T cell receptor beta chain sequence and its context. Its antigen is as yet unknown. The same CDR3 is also encoded by other DNA sequences in this sample. These data are taken from a study of T cell responses to AZD1222 COVID-19 vaccine. Assay: immunoSEQ multiplex PCR; the TCRdb copy retains only in-frame clones and omits some. The sample lists more than 95,000 clones; 85% to 90% were seen once. Study conclusions and caveats: Distributed over spike, vaccine-associated CD4 TCRs predominated at 160-218 and 743-854. None of the repertoires were sampled until the peak T cell response had passed. Compared with day 0, the breadth and depth of the Spike-specific TCR repertoire rose significantly after two doses of AZD1222. Mostly white British, mostly female donors; authors suggested clonal diversity may be underestimated.

Germline CDR1 is LGHDT and CDR2 is YNNKEL (reference sequence). V lost 0 bases and J 1 base, leaving 0 bases between the germline ends. This CDR3 is built from 12 residues. This TCR was sampled from an adult in good health. This specimen was peripheral blood, taken on day 0 of MenACWY control vaccination. The J gene is TRBJ2-5, the V gene TRBV3-1 (or the pseudogene TRBV3-2), with unresolved D. CDR3 coding DNA: TGTGCCAGCAGCCAAGACCAAGAGACCCAGTACTTC. Protein sequence: CASSQDQETQYF.